Included here is one TCR beta chain sequence, with context. This sample was taken from a study of T cell changes during pregnancy in multiple sclerosis. The germline V gene has CDR1 MDHEN and CDR2 SYDVKM. Trimming took off 1 base at V and 0 bases at J, with 10 bases between the two ends. The CDR3 consists of 15 residues. The protocol was immunoSEQ multiplex PCR, while the TCRdb copy is restricted to in-frame clones and leaves out a portion. The sample consists of around 32,000 clones, around 89% of them appearing once. The sequence came from a female donor with multiple sclerosis, enrolled in a pregnancy study. This rearrangement joins TRBV28 to TRBJ2-7; maybe TRBD2 (6 bases). This sample comprised CD8+ T cells from peripheral blood mononuclear cells, obtained in the third trimester of pregnancy. CDR3: CASSLLGEASYEQYF. In DNA form, the CDR3 reads TGTGCCAGCAGTTTATTGGGGGAGGCCTCCTACGAGCAGTACTTC.